This T cell receptor (beta chain) was captured by sequencing in a study of cytomegalovirus exposure and HLA in healthy donors. Overall study findings and caveats: What TCR beta sequences reportedly achieved was accurate prediction of HLA-A and HLA-B alleles in most subjects. The investigators catalogued about 170 TCR beta chains as cytomegalovirus-associated. A previous analysis found most TCR beta V segments productive roughly 87% or roughly 30% of the time. The authors later linked a missense DCLRE1C variant to TCR beta V- and J-gene trimming.

Germline CDR1 SGHDT, CDR2 YYEEEE. The CDR3 is 16 amino acids. Deletions cut 1 base from V and 0 bases from J, with 11 bases between. PCR amplification relied on 60 Vbeta primers (plus 13 Jbeta primers). Sequencing used immunoSEQ multiplex PCR; TCRdb keeps in-frame clones, though not all of them. Of 150,000 to 200,000 clones listed, 82% are singletons. A word on this clone: Its specificity is not known.

J is TRBJ1-5 and V is TRBV5-6, with a tentative D call TRBD1 (6 bases). The sample was PBMCs. This TCR derives from a girl between 10 and 17 years old in good health and CMV-seropositive. The CDR3 reads CASSLSPGDSNQPQHF. In DNA form, the CDR3 reads TGTGCCAGCAGCTTGAGTCCAGGGGATAGCAATCAGCCCCAGCATTTT.